This T cell receptor (beta chain) was recorded in a study of blood T cell repertoires in COVID-19 (dated by TCRdb to 2019 to 2021). About the study as a whole: The collaborator samples originated in the United States, Italy and Spain and spanned the acute and convalescent phases of COVID-19. The material from the prospective study consisted of cDNA or gDNA derived from T cells, B-cell-depleted T cells, or PBMCs. Subjects who had been exposed to COVID-19, were actively infected with it, or had recovered from it provided the deeply sampled blood TCRbeta repertoires that made up the dataset. The repertoires were released in a freely available public database intended as a resource for research on the immune response to SARS-CoV-2. Samples came from the ongoing ImmuneRACE study (first 160 participants) plus 1,254 subjects from 6 global collaborators. A de-identified subject ID, COVID-19 status, age in years and sex were almost always included in the sample metadata. Where HLA class I and class II types were available, the types were taken from metadata supplied by the sample provider, not from assay-based typing.

The study at large found these results: How much clinical and demographic metadata was included differed by source and by participant, and the metadata was provided uncurated.

For this clone: This clone's antigen is unknown. No much larger clonotype is one base removed from it; base qualities were not supplied.

Each collaborating institution followed its own protocols to collect whole blood in K2EDTA tubes. For TCRbeta analysis, collaborators shipped samples as frozen whole blood, isolated PBMCs, or DNA extracted from either of those sample types. For CDR1 and CDR2, the germline V gene lists SGHDN and FVKESK. Trimming takes 1 base from V and 13 bases from J, and the germline ends sit 13 bases apart. The CDR3 runs 12 residues from the cysteine to the phenylalanine. The sequence is cut down to CDR3 DNA, 36 bases in frame from base 1. TCRbeta CDR3 regions were amplified from genomic DNA by means of the immunoSEQ Assay, a bias-controlled multiplex PCR. The original pipeline was this. The number of nucleated cells in each sample was estimated from the amplification of reference gene primers within the assay. To quantify the absolute abundance of each unique TCRbeta CDR3 rearrangement, sequence reads were collapsed and filtered. For each sample, productive Simpson clonality was calculated as the square root of Simpson's diversity index over productive rearrangements. The table comes from immuneACCESS by way of TCRdb, which keeps in-frame sequences with V and J called. Part of the clones is missing from these tables; in studies checked, under half for an unresolved V gene and the rest for unknown reasons. Clone size and the V and J calls come from that table; the DNA yielded D and trimming. This sample holds 270,000 or so clones; over 75% were observed only once. 7.5% to 9% of the sample is in the top ten clones.

What was sequenced was peripheral blood. The sequence links TRBV14 to TRBJ1-2, with the identity of the D gene unclear. This clonotype was obtained from a human donor in a cohort sampled during active COVID-19. The nucleotides read TGTGCCAGCAGCCAAGGTGGTGTCACACCCACCTTC. This sequence encodes CASSQGGVTPTF.